This T cell receptor (beta chain) derives from a study of cytotoxic CD8 clonotypes in ibrutinib-treated CLL. At the level of the study: Once patients had received a median about eleven months of treatment, range 6 to 36, response samples were obtained.

This clone was found a few times. Antigen unknown. V lost 4 bases and J lost 4, with 11 bases in between. Germline CDR1 reads LNHDA; CDR2 reads SQIVND (reference sequence). This CDR3 is 14 amino acids long. Clones were read by immunoSEQ multiplex PCR, and TCRdb kept only the in-frame ones, dropping some. The sample records some 40,000 clones, around 67% being singletons. Study-level results: Public clonotypes showed up rarely, and on treatment they shrank or held steady.

The sample was PBMCs, taken at disease progression, from a patient treated with ibrutinib. The rearrangement joins TRBV19 to TRBJ1-3; D ambiguous. This clonotype originated in a human donor with chronic lymphocytic leukemia. DNA of the CDR3: TGTGCCAGTAGTACAGCCCTGGGGGGAAACACCATATATTTT. Protein sequence: CASSTALGGNTIYF. Complete variable domain (other parts from reference TRBV19 and TRBJ1-3): DGGITQSPKYLFRKEGQNVTLSCEQNLNHDAMYWYRQDPGQGLRLIYYSQIVNDFQKGDIAEGYSVSREKKESFPLTVTSAQKNPTAFYLCASSTALGGNTIYFGEGSWLTVV.